Shown below are 28 T cell receptor beta chains from a single sample sequenced in a study of shared T cell receptors in the human thymus. This table comes from immunoSEQ multiplex PCR, and its TCRdb copy is limited to in-frame clones, with some not included. The sample comprises 630,000 or so clones, more than 75% of which are singletons, and more than 0.009% rests with the top ten. The same specimen was also included in a second study, on human thymus T cells.

The sample comprised thymocytes. The receptors derive from a boy in the first two years of life with a congenital heart defect.

V gene TRBV6-5 combines with J gene TRBJ1-2, with unresolved D. V lost 4 bases to trimming and J lost 6 bases, with 18 bases between them. The CDR3 extends over 15 amino acids. Germline V gives CDR1 MNHEY, CDR2 SVGAGI. CDR3 coding DNA: TGTGCCAGCAGTTCCCGGAGGAGGGAGGCGCATGGCTACACCTTC. Translating it yields CASSSRRREAHGYTF.

The chain recombines TRBV29-1 with TRBJ1-3; 7 bases align to TRBD1. CDR3 length: 15 residues. Germline CDR1 is SQVTM and CDR2 is ANQGSEA. Losses at the gene ends were 3 bases for V and 0 bases for J; bases not matched to a gene: 5. CDR3 loop: CSVEGTAHSGNTIYF. The CDR3, as DNA: TGCAGCGTTGAGGGGACAGCGCACTCTGGAAACACCATATATTTT.

CDR3 protein: CASSPDPHRKQTYEQYF. The CDR3 coding sequence is TGTGCCAGCAGCCCAGACCCTCACAGGAAGCAGACCTACGAGCAGTACTTC. The gene calls are TRBV9 and TRBJ2-7, with a weak D call TRBD1 (5 bases). The V gene lost 4 bases and the J gene lost 2 bases, with 22 bases spanning the gap. CDR1 and CDR2 from the germline V gene are SGDLS and YYNGEE. This CDR3 has 17 residues.

This rearrangement joins TRBV29-1 to TRBJ1-2; 7 positions agree with TRBD1. The V gene end was trimmed by 7 bases and the J gene end by 3 bases; junction bases not matched to a gene: 11. The V gene's germline CDR1 is SQVTM and CDR2 ANQGSEA. There are 14 residues in the CDR3. CDR3: CSARRGALDYGYTF. In nucleotides, the CDR3 is TGCAGCGCCCGCAGGGGGGCTCTGGACTATGGCTACACCTTC.

The V gene is TRBV6-4, the J gene TRBJ1-2; D is uncertain. The CDR3 runs to 15 residues. Trimming removed 3 bases from V and 0 bases from J, with 11 bases in between. The germline gives CDR1 MRHNA, CDR2 SNTAGT. The CDR3 region is CASSEDGGANYGYTF. The CDR3 bases are TGTGCCAGCAGTGAGGACGGAGGAGCTAACTATGGCTACACCTTC.

V usage is TRBV14 and J usage is TRBJ1-1, with D perhaps matching TRBD1 (5 bases). Germline assignment: CDR1 SGHDN and CDR2 FVKESK. Trimming removed 0 bases at V and 3 bases at J, with 14 bases between. This CDR3 has 16 residues. The chain's CDR3 is CASSQEGDREDTEAFF. The CDR3, as DNA: TGTGCCAGCAGCCAAGAGGGGGACCGGGAGGACACTGAAGCTTTCTTT.

The chain is built from TRBV6-1 and TRBJ2-7; 11 bases are shared with TRBD2. After removal of 6 bases from V and 1 base from J, the junction contained 5 bases not matched to a gene. Germline CDR1 is MNHNS and CDR2 is SASEGT. The CDR3 sequence is 15 residues long. DNA for the CDR3: TGTGCCAGCAGGGCTAGGACTAGCGGGTCCTACGAGCAGTACTTC. It is translated as CASRARTSGSYEQYF.

The chain uses TRBV9 and TRBJ1-1, with 7 bases that match TRBD1. Germline loops: CDR1 SGDLS, CDR2 YYNGEE. There are 14 residues in the CDR3. Losses at the gene ends were 3 bases for V and 0 bases for J; bases not matched to a gene: 2. CDR3 nucleotides: TGTGCCAGCAGCGAACAGGGGTTGAACACTGAAGCTTTCTTT. Encoded protein: CASSEQGLNTEAFF.

This clone has only one observation. The chain uses TRBV12-5 and TRBJ1-6, with 9 bases matching TRBD1. The ends lost 1 base at V and 0 bases at J; junction bases unmatched: 4. The germline V gene has CDR1 LGHNT and CDR2 FRNRAP. The CDR3 has 18 residues. The CDR3 bases are TGTGCTAGTGGTTTGGCCGGGACAGGGAGCTCCTATAATTCACCCCTCCACTTT. It translates to CASGLAGTGSSYNSPLHF.

The chain is built from TRBV10-3 and TRBJ1-1, with 8 bases aligning to TRBD1. Germline CDR1 and CDR2: ENHRY and SYGVKD. The CDR3 has 14 amino acids. Losses at the gene ends were 7 bases for V and 5 bases for J; bases not matched to a gene: 9. The CDR3 spells CAITQGARYTEAFF. DNA for the CDR3: TGTGCCATCACCCAGGGGGCGCGGTATACTGAAGCTTTCTTT.

This chain links TRBV4-1 with TRBJ2-7, with 7 bases identical to TRBD1. The CDR3 has 15 amino acids. CDR1 is MGHRA and CDR2 is YSYEKL in the germline V gene. Trimming at V came to 0 bases and at J to 3 bases, leaving 5 bases not matched to a gene. CDR3 sequence: CASSQDRGINYEQYF. The CDR3 DNA reads as TGCGCCAGCAGCCAAGACAGGGGGATAAACTACGAGCAGTACTTC.

The chain has TRBV28 and TRBJ1-5; the D is unclear. This CDR3 is built from 11 residues. CDR1 is MDHEN and CDR2 is SYDVKM in the germline V gene. V lost 4 bases and J 9 bases, leaving 7 bases between the germline ends. The CDR3 bases are TGTGCCAGCAGTTCCCCGTCGCCCCAGCATTTT. The encoded protein is CASSSPSPQHF.

V usage is TRBV27 and J usage is TRBJ2-7; 7 bases map to TRBD2. The CDR3 spans 12 residues. Per the germline V gene, CDR1 is MNHEY and CDR2 is SMNVEV (reference sequence). V trimming: 6 bases; J trimming: 9 bases; junction bases outside the gene matches: 8. The CDR3 DNA reads as TGTGCCAGCAGCCGCACCGGGGGGAGGCAGTACTTC. Protein: CASSRTGGRQYF.

The table lists this clone with a count of one. This rearrangement joins TRBV15 to TRBJ2-1; D uncertain. CDR1 and CDR2 (germline): LNHNV, YYDKDF (reference sequence). The CDR3 covers 12 residues. Trimming took off 2 bases at V and 9 bases at J, with 8 bases between the two ends. For the CDR3, the DNA is TGTGCCACCAGCAGATCGATCGGTGAGCAGTTCTTC. Translating gives CATSRSIGEQFF.

The rearrangement joins TRBV7-9 to TRBJ1-1; 10 nucleotides match TRBD1. Germline V CDR1 and CDR2: SEHNR, FQNEAQ (reference sequence). With 4 bases clipped from V and 1 base from J, the junction kept 0 bases outside the gene matches. The CDR3 totals 14 residues. The CDR3 reads CASSWDRGNTEAFF. The CDR3 DNA reads as TGTGCCAGCAGCTGGGACAGGGGGAACACTGAAGCTTTCTTT.

The V call is TRBV28, the J call TRBJ2-7, with 10 bases aligning to TRBD1. V lost 8 bases to trimming and J lost 5 bases; unmatched junction nucleotides: 9. The CDR3 consists of 14 residues. The germline V gene encodes CDR1 MDHEN and CDR2 SYDVKM. For the CDR3, the DNA is TGTGCCAGCTGTTGGGACAGGGGTTGGAACGAGCAGTACTTC. Translated, it gives CASCWDRGWNEQYF.

J is TRBJ2-5 and V is TRBV13; 11 bases match TRBD1. The germline V gene encodes CDR1 PRHDT and CDR2 FYEKMQ (reference sequence). CDR3 length: 16 amino acids. V lost 5 bases and J lost 5; bases outside the gene matches: 10. The CDR3 DNA follows: TGTGCCAGCAGCCCAGGGACAGGGGGTGTGAGGGAGACCCAGTACTTC. It translates to CASSPGTGGVRETQYF.

The chain employs TRBV6-1 and TRBJ1-3, with a possible D match to TRBD1 (5 bases). The V end lost 6 bases, the J end lost 0 bases, and 9 bases lay between the germline ends. The CDR3 length is 14 residues. Per germline, CDR1 MNHNS and CDR2 SASEGT. The CDR3 region has the DNA TGTGCCAGCAGCCCACAGGTCTCTGGAAACACCATATATTTT. It translates to CASSPQVSGNTIYF.

V and J are TRBV7-2 and TRBJ1-2; D perhaps matches TRBD1 (6 bases). Germline CDR1 and CDR2: SGHTA and FQGNSA. V was shortened by 2 bases and J by 9 bases, with 13 bases between the two germline ends. The CDR3 has 13 amino acids. CDR3 protein: CASSLSIQGRYTF. The CDR3 nucleotides read TGTGCCAGCAGCTTAAGTATACAGGGACGCTACACCTTC.

This clone was recorded only once. CDR3 sequence (DNA): TGTGCCAGCAGTTGTAGTCCTGGTAGGGGCGCGACCGACACAGATACGCAGTATTTT. Its translation: CASSCSPGRGATDTDTQYF. The chain employs TRBV9 and TRBJ2-3; a possible D gene is TRBD1 (5 bases). The CDR3 is 19 residues long. CDR1 is SGDLS, CDR2 YYNGEE, per germline. V dropped 5 bases and J dropped 2 bases, with 27 bases sitting between them.

The J gene is TRBJ1-4, the V gene TRBV11-2, with 7 bases matching TRBD1. Germline V gene lookup returns CDR1 SGHAT and CDR2 FQNNGV. Germline trimming cut 4 bases from V and 3 bases from J; bases unmatched to any gene: 8. The CDR3 consists of 16 residues. DNA for the CDR3: TGTGCCAGCAGCTCCCCGGCGGACAGGTCTAATGAAAAACTGTTTTTT. Translated, it gives CASSSPADRSNEKLFF.

This rearrangement joins TRBV28 to TRBJ1-1; 8 bases map to TRBD1. This CDR3 is 16 amino acids long. V lost 5 bases, J lost 8 bases, and 16 bases stayed unmatched. Germline V gene lookup returns CDR1 MDHEN and CDR2 SYDVKM. This CDR3 reads CASSTWGWVQGGEAFF. CDR3 in DNA: TGTGCCAGCAGTACATGGGGATGGGTACAGGGGGGGGAAGCTTTCTTT.

The chain has TRBV28 and TRBJ1-6; D gene unclear. CDR1 and CDR2 (germline): MDHEN, SYDVKM. V was cut by 6 bases and J by 10 bases, with 10 bases left in between. This CDR3 spans 12 amino acids. CDR3 DNA: TGTGCCAGCAGGCCCCAGGAATCACCCCTCCACTTT. Translated: CASRPQESPLHF.

The chain uses TRBV5-1 and TRBJ2-1; 7 nucleotides match TRBD2. Per germline, CDR1 SGHRS and CDR2 YFSETQ. The CDR3 spans 22 residues. Losses at the gene ends were 1 base for V and 5 bases for J; bases not matched to a gene: 27. The CDR3 region is CASSLSNGSEGGSHQIDNEQFF. CDR3 DNA: TGCGCCAGCAGCTTGTCTAACGGTTCTGAAGGCGGGAGTCACCAAATAGACAATGAGCAGTTCTTC.

The gene calls are TRBV18 and TRBJ2-1; maybe TRBD1 (6 bases). The CDR3 spans 14 residues. Germline CDR1 reads KGHSH; CDR2 reads LQKENI. V dropped 4 bases and J dropped 6 bases, with 13 bases sitting between them. The CDR3 loop reads CASSLQGSLNEQFF. Here the CDR3 DNA reads TGTGCCAGCTCACTACAGGGATCTCTCAATGAGCAGTTCTTC.

J is TRBJ1-2 and V is TRBV5-4; D not resolved. Germline V gene sequence: CDR1 SGHNT, CDR2 YYREEE (reference sequence). The length of the CDR3 is 14 residues. The V gene lost 2 bases and the J gene lost 4 bases, with 12 bases spanning the gap. The CDR3 loop is CASSFQTIPYGYTF. CDR3 DNA sequence: TGTGCCAGCAGCTTTCAGACAATTCCCTATGGCTACACCTTC.

The chain links TRBV18 to TRBJ2-1; 13 nucleotides agree with TRBD2. This CDR3 has 15 residues. V dropped 4 bases and J dropped 9; count of bases not matched to a gene: 6. Germline loops: CDR1 KGHSH, CDR2 LQKENI. The CDR3 DNA follows: TGTGCCAGCTCACTAGGACTAGCGGGAGTGGTTGAGCAGTTCTTC. Translation: CASSLGLAGVVEQFF. The complete variable domain, with remaining parts taken from reference TRBV18 and TRBJ2-1, reads NAGVMQNPRHLVRRRGQEARLRCSPMKGHSHVYWYRQLPEEGLKFMVYLQKENIIDESGMPKERFSAEFPKEGPSILRIQQVVRGDSAAYFCASSLGLAGVVEQFFGPGTRLTVL.

This CDR3 reads CASEASNSYEQYF. The DNA of the CDR3 is TGTGCCTCTGAGGCGAGCAACTCCTACGAGCAGTACTTC. The V and J genes are TRBV28 and TRBJ2-7; D unclear. The V end lost 11 bases, the J end lost 0 bases, and 14 bases lay between the germline ends. The CDR3 is made up of 13 amino acids. CDR1 is MDHEN, CDR2 SYDVKM, per germline.